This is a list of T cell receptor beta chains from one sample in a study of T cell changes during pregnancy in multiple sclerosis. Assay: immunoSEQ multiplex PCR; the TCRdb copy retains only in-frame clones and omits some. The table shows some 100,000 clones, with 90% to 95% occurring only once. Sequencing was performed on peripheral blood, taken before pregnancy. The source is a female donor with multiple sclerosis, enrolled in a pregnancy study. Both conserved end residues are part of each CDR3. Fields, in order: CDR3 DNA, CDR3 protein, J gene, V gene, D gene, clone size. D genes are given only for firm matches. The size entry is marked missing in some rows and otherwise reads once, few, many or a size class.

TGTGCCAGCAGTGAGCACCCTAGCGGGTCCACCGGGGAGCTGTTTTTT	CASSEHPSGSTGELFF	TRBJ2-2	TRBV6-1	TRBD2	.
TGTGCCAGTACCACACGGGGGAACTCCTACAATGAGCAGTTCTTC	CASTTRGNSYNEQFF	TRBJ2-1	TRBV19	.	.
TGCGCCAGCAGCTTGGACAGCACGACTGAAGCTTTCTTT	CASSLDSTTEAFF	TRBJ1-1	TRBV5-1	.	once
TGTGCCAGCAGCCCACGGACTAGCGTAGGCAATGAGCAGTTCTTC	CASSPRTSVGNEQFF	TRBJ2-1	TRBV14	TRBD2	.
TGTGCCATCGACCAGGCCCCTAGCGGGAGCCCCTACGAGCAGTACTTC	CAIDQAPSGSPYEQYF	TRBJ2-7	TRBV10-3	TRBD2	.
TGCGCCAGCAGCCAAGAAGGAAGGGGGCAACACTACGAGCAGTACTTC	CASSQEGRGQHYEQYF	TRBJ2-7	TRBV4-3	TRBD1	.
TGTGCCAGCAGCTTAGATCCGGGAGCCTACGAGCAGTACTTC	CASSLDPGAYEQYF	TRBJ2-7	TRBV11-2	.	.
TGTGCCAGCAGCCCCCCCGGGTGGTACGAGCAGTACTTC	CASSPPGWYEQYF	TRBJ2-7	TRBV6-5	.	.
TGTGCCAGCAGCTTGGAGGCGGGACAGGCCCCCTACGAGCAGTACTTC	CASSLEAGQAPYEQYF	TRBJ2-7	TRBV5-4	TRBD1	.
TGTGCCAGCAGTGAGAGGTGGGCAGGGGGCCTGCAAGATACGCAGTATTTT	CASSERWAGGLQDTQYF	TRBJ2-3	TRBV25-1	TRBD1	once
TGTGCCAGCAGCACCGGACAGGGCGCTAACTATGGCTACACCTTC	CASSTGQGANYGYTF	TRBJ1-2	TRBV7-2	TRBD1	.
TGTGCCAGCAGTCTGGGAGATCGCTCTAGCACAGATACGCAGTATTTT	CASSLGDRSSTDTQYF	TRBJ2-3	TRBV27	.	.
TGTGCCAGCAGCTCTTCACCAGGGGTCGGGGAGCTGTTTTTT	CASSSSPGVGELFF	TRBJ2-2	TRBV7-6	.	.
TGTGCCAGCAGCTTACGTCTAGCGGACAATGAGCAGTTCTTC	CASSLRLADNEQFF	TRBJ2-1	TRBV11-2	TRBD2	.
TGTGCCAGCAGTCCCCCCCGCACTATTGCGGCAGACACTGAAGCTTTCTTT	CASSPPRTIAADTEAFF	TRBJ1-1	TRBV28	.	.
TGTGCCAGCAGGACAAACATACTAGCGGGGTCCACAGATACGCAGTATTTT	CASRTNILAGSTDTQYF	TRBJ2-3	TRBV2	TRBD2	once
TGTGCCAGCAGCTTGGGATGGGAGGGAACAGATACGCAGTATTTT	CASSLGWEGTDTQYF	TRBJ2-3	TRBV11-2	TRBD2	once
TGCGCCAGCAGCTTGGTCAGCAATGAGCAGTTCTTC	CASSLVSNEQFF	TRBJ2-1	TRBV5-1	.	.
TGTGCCTGGATAGAAGGGGACAATCAGCCCCAGCATTTT	CAWIEGDNQPQHF	TRBJ1-5	TRBV30	.	.
TGTGCCTGTTTACCCCCCGGGGGTGGCTACACCTTC	CACLPPGGGYTF	TRBJ1-2	TRBV30	.	.
TGCGCCAGCAGCTTTAGCACCGGGGAGCTGTTTTTT	CASSFSTGELFF	TRBJ2-2	TRBV5-1	.	.
TGTGCCAGCAGCTTAGAGAGCAGGGGGGCGAACACTGAAGCTTTCTTT	CASSLESRGANTEAFF	TRBJ1-1	TRBV7-9	TRBD1	once
TGTGCCAGCAGCTTAGGGACTAGCAGAACGTACGAGCAGTACTTC	CASSLGTSRTYEQYF	TRBJ2-7	TRBV13	TRBD2	.
TGTGCCGGAAGAGGACTAGCGGGGTCCCATGGGGAGCTGTTTTTT	CAGRGLAGSHGELFF	TRBJ2-2	TRBV2	TRBD2	.
TGTGCCAGCAGCTACAATCGGGGCTATGGCTACACCTTC	CASSYNRGYGYTF	TRBJ1-2	TRBV11-2	.	.
TGTGCCAGCAGCGTAAACCGTGGGAGGGAGCAGTTCTTC	CASSVNRGREQFF	TRBJ2-1	TRBV9	.	.
TGTGCCAGTAGCTTCGGGGGGGATCAGCCCCAGCATTTT	CASSFGGDQPQHF	TRBJ1-5	TRBV19	.	.
TGCAGCGTTGGCCCGGGACTAGCACGGTACAATGAGCAGTTCTTC	CSVGPGLARYNEQFF	TRBJ2-1	TRBV29-1	TRBD2	.
TGTGCCAGCAGTTACTCGCAGTATAGCAATCAGCCCCAGCATTTT	CASSYSQYSNQPQHF	TRBJ1-5	TRBV6-5	.	.
TGTGCCAGCAGCTTAGGTAAAAGCAGGAATTTCAATGAGCAGTTCTTC	CASSLGKSRNFNEQFF	TRBJ2-1	TRBV7-6	.	.
TGTGCCAGCAGCTCCCGGGGGGCGGGAGCCAATGAGCAGTTCTTC	CASSSRGAGANEQFF	TRBJ2-1	TRBV11-3	.	few
TGTGCCAGCAGCGATCGCGTCTATGGCTACACCTTC	CASSDRVYGYTF	TRBJ1-2	TRBV9	.	.
TGTGCCAGCAGCTTAGGGGGTGGACTTTCCTCCTACAATGAGCAGTTCTTC	CASSLGGGLSSYNEQFF	TRBJ2-1	TRBV7-7	.	.
TGCAGCGTTTCCTGGACAGAGGGAATTCTCGAGCAGTACTTC	CSVSWTEGILEQYF	TRBJ2-7	TRBV29-1	.	.
TGTGCCAGTAACCCGGGTACAGGGACCTATGGCTACACCTTC	CASNPGTGTYGYTF	TRBJ1-2	TRBV19	.	.
TGTGCCAGCAGCTTTCCAGGGAACACTGAAGCTTTCTTT	CASSFPGNTEAFF	TRBJ1-1	TRBV7-9	.	few
TGTGCCAGCAGGAAGGGACTGAACACCGGGGAGCTGTTTTTT	CASRKGLNTGELFF	TRBJ2-2	TRBV6-5	.	.
TGTGCCAGCTCTCAGGGATTTTCTAGCACAGATACGCAGTATTTT	CASSQGFSSTDTQYF	TRBJ2-3	TRBV18	.	.
TGTGCCAGCAGGAGCTACGAGCAGTACTTC	CASRSYEQYF	TRBJ2-7	TRBV25-1	.	.
TGTGCCAGTAGTAGGGCGACTAGCGGGAGAGGGAATGAGCAGTTCTTC	CASSRATSGRGNEQFF	TRBJ2-1	TRBV19	TRBD2	.
TGTGCCAGCAGCTTAAGGGGAACTCTACCTAGCACAGATACGCAGTATTTT	CASSLRGTLPSTDTQYF	TRBJ2-3	TRBV7-9	.	.
TGTGCCAGCAGCAGGGGCCCAGATACGCAGTATTTT	CASSRGPDTQYF	TRBJ2-3	TRBV6-6	.	once
TGTGCCAGCGGAGCGGGACCCCCGGAGCTGTTTTTT	CASGAGPPELFF	TRBJ2-2	TRBV2	TRBD2	.
TGCAGCGTTGAAGATCAGGTTCCAGGGGTAAACTATGGCTACACCTTC	CSVEDQVPGVNYGYTF	TRBJ1-2	TRBV29-1	.	.
TGTGCCAGTAGTATCGAGTCAGGGGGTACCTACGAGCAGTACTTC	CASSIESGGTYEQYF	TRBJ2-7	TRBV19	TRBD1	.
TGTGCCAGCTCACCGTTGAGGGGACTAGCGGAGAACCCAGATACGCAGTATTTT	CASSPLRGLAENPDTQYF	TRBJ2-3	TRBV18	TRBD2	.
TGTGCCAGCAGTTACTCTACAGGGGGCCAAGGCGAGCAGTACTTC	CASSYSTGGQGEQYF	TRBJ2-7	TRBV6-6	TRBD1	.
TGTGCCAGCAGTTTGGCACCCACTGAAGCTTTCTTT	CASSLAPTEAFF	TRBJ1-1	TRBV28	.	once
TGCGCCAGCAGCCCTGGGGCGGAAGGAACCGGGGAGCTGTTTTTT	CASSPGAEGTGELFF	TRBJ2-2	TRBV5-1	.	.
TGTGCCAGCAGTACACAGGGTAGAGGCAATCAGCCCCAGCATTTT	CASSTQGRGNQPQHF	TRBJ1-5	TRBV6-6	.	.
TGTGCCAGCAGTTTATCTTGGGGGGAGGTTGATCGCGAGCAGTACTTC	CASSLSWGEVDREQYF	TRBJ2-7	TRBV27	.	.
TGTGCCAGCAGCTCGGACTGGGGAGGGGCAGATACGCAGTATTTT	CASSSDWGGADTQYF	TRBJ2-3	TRBV13	TRBD2	.
TGTGCCAGCAGAATAAAGGGGGCTGATGGCTACACCTTC	CASRIKGADGYTF	TRBJ1-2	TRBV5-4	TRBD1	.